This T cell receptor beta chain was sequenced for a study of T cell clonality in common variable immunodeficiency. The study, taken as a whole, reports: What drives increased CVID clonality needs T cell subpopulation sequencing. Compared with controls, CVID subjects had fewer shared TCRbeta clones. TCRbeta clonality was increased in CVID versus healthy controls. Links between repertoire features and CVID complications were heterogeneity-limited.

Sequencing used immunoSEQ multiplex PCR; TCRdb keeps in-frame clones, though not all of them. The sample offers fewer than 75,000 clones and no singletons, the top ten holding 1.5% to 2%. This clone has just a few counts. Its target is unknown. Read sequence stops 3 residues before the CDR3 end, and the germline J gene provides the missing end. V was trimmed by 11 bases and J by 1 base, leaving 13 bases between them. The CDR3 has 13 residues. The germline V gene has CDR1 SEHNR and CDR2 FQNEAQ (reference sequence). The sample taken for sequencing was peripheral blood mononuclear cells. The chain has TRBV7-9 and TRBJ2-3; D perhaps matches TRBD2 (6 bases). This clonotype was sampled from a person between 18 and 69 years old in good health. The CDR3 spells CALLASGTDTQYF. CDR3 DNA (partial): TGTGCCCTACTAGCAAGCGGCACAGATACG.